This section outlines one T cell receptor beta chain sequence together with its context. The antigen this receptor binds is unknown. No base qualities exist here, and no much larger clone lies one base off it. The data originate from a study of blood T cell repertoires in COVID-19 (dated by TCRdb to 2020 to 2021). With regard to the full study: The collaborator samples originated in the United States, Italy and Spain and spanned the acute and convalescent phases of COVID-19. Where HLA class I and class II types were available, the types were taken from metadata supplied by the sample provider, not from assay-based typing. The prospective study material was composed of cDNA or gDNA derived from T cells, B-cell-depleted T cells, or PBMCs. Samples came from the ongoing ImmuneRACE study (first 160 participants) plus 1,254 subjects from 6 global collaborators. The repertoires were released in a freely available public database meant as a resource for research on the immune response to SARS-CoV-2. A de-identified subject ID, COVID-19 status, age in years and sex were almost always included in the sample metadata. Deeply sampled blood TCRbeta repertoires from subjects exposed to, actively infected with, or recovered from COVID-19 were included in the dataset. Study-wide conclusions, independent of this receptor: Clinical and demographic metadata were provided uncurated, with the amount varying by source and participant.

Inclusive of the bounding cysteine and phenylalanine, the CDR3 is 14 residues long. This entry keeps only the CDR3 DNA: 42 bases, framed from base 1. In the germline V gene (reference sequence), CDR1 corresponds to LNHDA and CDR2 to SQIVND. Trimming removed 4 bases from V and 7 bases from J, leaving 14 bases between the germline ends. The immunoSEQ Assay, a bias-controlled multiplex PCR, was used to amplify TCRbeta CDR3 regions from genomic DNA. The authors processed their data as follows. Within the assay, amplification of reference gene primers was used to estimate how many nucleated cells each sample contained. To quantify the absolute abundance of each unique TCRbeta CDR3 rearrangement, sequence reads were collapsed and filtered. For each sample, productive Simpson clonality was calculated as the square root of Simpson's diversity index over productive rearrangements. Drawn from immuneACCESS, this table holds only the in-frame rearrangements with V and J called that TCRdb kept. Clones are partly lost; checked studies trace under half to an unresolved V gene and leave the rest unexplained. V and J calls and clone size come straight from that table; D and trimming were deduced from the DNA. A total of 220,000 or so clones appear in this sample, about 86% of them only once. The ten largest account for roughly 2.4% of the sample.

Each collaborating institution followed its own protocols to collect whole blood in K2EDTA tubes. For TCRbeta analysis, collaborator samples were shipped as frozen whole blood, as isolated PBMCs, or as DNA extracted from either sample type. This TCR came from a woman aged 60 to 75 with acute or convalescent COVID-19. The specimen sequenced was peripheral blood. The chain couples TRBV19 to TRBJ2-1; the D gene is perhaps TRBD2, on 5 matching bases. The DNA is as follows: TGTGCCAGTAGTAACTTAGGACTTGGGAATGAGCAGTTCTTC. It encodes CASSNLGLGNEQFF.